What follows are 26 T cell receptor beta chains derived from one specimen sequenced in a study of human thymus T cells. The assay was immunoSEQ multiplex PCR, and TCRdb's table has in-frame clones only and misses some. This sample carries tens of thousands of clones, 95% of them seen once, and the ten largest clones take about 0.03%. Thymus pieces cut out during corrective heart surgery were the tissue that was used. The specimen was thymus tissue. These receptors all come from a girl under three years old with a congenital heart defect but otherwise immunologically healthy.

The rearrangement links TRBV13 to TRBJ1-1; no clear D gene. Germline V gene lookup returns CDR1 PRHDT and CDR2 FYEKMQ (reference sequence). The CDR3 loop spans 12 amino acids. The V end lost 0 bases, the J end lost 8 bases, and 7 bases lay between the germline ends. The CDR3 DNA follows: TGTGCCAGCAGCTTAGGAACGGGGGAAGCTTTCTTT. Amino acid sequence: CASSLGTGEAFF.

The chain couples TRBV7-9 to TRBJ2-7; D not certain. Trimming stripped 5 bases from V and 2 bases from J, with 13 bases between. CDR3 length: 14 residues. CDR1 SEHNR and CDR2 FQNEAQ come from the germline V gene (reference sequence). CDR3 sequence (DNA): TGTGCCAGCAGCCCTCCGAAGGAGACCTACGAGCAGTACTTC. It yields the protein CASSPPKETYEQYF.

V usage is TRBV11-2 and J usage is TRBJ1-2; 7 nucleotides match TRBD1. V shed 5 bases and J 6 bases; nucleotides not matched to a gene: 9. CDR3 size: 14 residues. Per germline, CDR1 SGHAT and CDR2 FQNNGV. CDR3: CASSPDRARNGYTF. CDR3 DNA sequence: TGTGCCAGCAGCCCCGACAGGGCTCGTAATGGCTACACCTTC.

As regards this clone: At one end the junction does not follow the germline gene, possibly because of a read error. This chain connects TRBV7-7 to TRBJ2-2; tentatively, D is TRBD2 (5 bases). The CDR3 spans 15 residues. Germline V gives CDR1 SSHAT, CDR2 FNYEAQ (reference sequence). CDR3 amino acids: CASSGGSRNTGELFF. Written as DNA, the CDR3 is TGTGCTAGCAGCGGCGGGTCGAGGAACACCGGGGAGCTGTTTTTT.

The rearrangement links TRBV7-8 to TRBJ1-5; 11 nucleotides agree with TRBD1. Germline trimming cut 5 bases from V and 4 bases from J; bases unmatched to any gene: 7. This CDR3 is 16 amino acids long. Germline V CDR1 and CDR2: SGHVS, FQNEAQ. In DNA, the CDR3 is TGTGCCAGCAGCCCGGGACAGGGGGAAGAGAATCAGCCCCAGCATTTT. It specifies CASSPGQGEENQPQHF.

The chain combines TRBV19 with TRBJ1-5; TRBD1 matches 7 bases. Unmatched junction bases numbered 5, after V lost 3 bases and J lost 0 bases. Germline values: CDR1 LNHDA, CDR2 SQIVND (reference sequence). The CDR3 contains 16 residues. CDR3: CASSMGTVYSNQPQHF. The DNA for the CDR3 is TGTGCCAGTAGTATGGGGACAGTGTATAGCAATCAGCCCCAGCATTTT. The entire variable domain, with the rest obtained from reference TRBV19 and TRBJ1-5, is as follows: DGGITQSPKYLFRKEGQNVTLSCEQNLNHDAMYWYRQDPGQGLRLIYYSQIVNDFQKGDIAEGYSVSREKKESFPLTVTSAQKNPTAFYLCASSMGTVYSNQPQHFGDGTRLSIL.

In the case of this clone: The final CDR3 position lacks the conserved phenylalanine or tryptophan, pointing to a likely read error. The DNA is left out, because the CDR3 cannot be placed on it with certainty; the CDR3 is given as TCRdb lists it. The chain recombines TRBV7-8 with TRBJ1-1; the table calls TRBD1, which could not be checked here. The germline gives CDR1 SGHVS, CDR2 FQNEAQ. The CDR3 extends over 13 residues, inclusive of both ends. The CDR3 sequence is CASSYTAGQGARI.

This clone was detected only once. The J gene is TRBJ1-2, the V gene TRBV5-1; D remains ambiguous. V dropped 0 bases and J dropped 8 bases, with 11 bases sitting between them. CDR3 size: 13 residues. Germline V gene sequence: CDR1 SGHRS, CDR2 YFSETQ. The CDR3 region has the DNA TGCGCCAGCAGCTTGGCCCGGCGAGAGGGCTACACCTTC. This translates into CASSLARREGYTF.

The chain employs TRBV19 and TRBJ1-1; D gene ambiguous. CDR3 length: 13 residues. The ends were cut back, 3 bases at V and 4 bases at J, with 9 bases in the middle. Germline-derived CDR1 and CDR2 are LNHDA and SQIVND (reference sequence). In DNA, the CDR3 is TGTGCCAGTAGTATTAAGATGATCACTGAAGCTTTCTTT. It codes for CASSIKMITEAFF.

This clone has a single count. The chain joins TRBV4-1 to TRBJ2-2; TRBD2 matches 14 bases. This CDR3 comprises 20 residues. CDR1 and CDR2 (germline): MGHRA, YSYEKL. V gave up 3 bases and J gave up 5 bases; unmatched junction bases: 14. Here the CDR3 reads CASSQGFGTSGRLGTGELFF. The CDR3 DNA is TGCGCCAGCAGCCAGGGTTTTGGGACTAGCGGGAGATTGGGAACCGGGGAGCTGTTTTTT.

This clone was detected only once. This chain uses TRBV15 with TRBJ1-3, with TRBD1 matching over 9 bases. The CDR3 is 17 amino acids. J gave up 0 bases and V 4 bases, and 7 bases lay outside the gene matches. Germline loops: CDR1 LNHNV, CDR2 YYDKDF (reference sequence). CDR3 sequence (DNA): TGTGCCACCAGCAAGGGACAGGGACCAAGCTCTGGAAACACCATATATTTT. This translates into CATSKGQGPSSGNTIYF. The variable domain in full, with the rest retrieved from reference TRBV15 and TRBJ1-3, is DAMVIQNPRYQVTQFGKPVTLSCSQTLNHNVMYWYQQKSSQAPKLLFHYYDKDFNNEADTPDNFQSRRPNTSFCFLDIRSPGLGDTAMYLCATSKGQGPSSGNTIYFGEGSWLTVV.

V and J are TRBV7-9 and TRBJ1-5; 8 nucleotides line up with TRBD1. This CDR3 is 16 amino acids long. Trimming cost V 5 bases and J 7 bases; bases outside gene matches: 13. The germline V gene has CDR1 SEHNR and CDR2 FQNEAQ (reference sequence). CDR3 sequence reads: CASSAFVRGREQPQHF. The CDR3 DNA sequence: TGTGCCAGCAGCGCTTTTGTCAGGGGGCGAGAGCAGCCCCAGCATTTT.

This rearrangement joins TRBV4-2 to TRBJ1-4; tentative D call: TRBD1 (5 bases). CDR1 LGHNA and CDR2 YNFKEQ come from the germline V gene. The CDR3 consists of 17 residues. Trimming removed 3 bases at V and 4 bases at J, with 18 bases between. The chain's CDR3 is CASSHLFDSQNNEKLFF. CDR3 nucleotides: TGTGCCAGCAGCCATCTATTCGACAGTCAGAATAATGAAAAACTGTTTTTT.

This clone was picked up one time. The rearrangement joins TRBV29-1 to TRBJ2-7; D possibly corresponds to TRBD1 (6 bases). The CDR3 extends over 13 amino acids. Germline V lookup: CDR1 SQVTM, CDR2 ANQGSEA. V lost 7 bases to trimming and J lost 5 bases, with 18 bases between them. Here the CDR3 DNA reads TGCAGCGCCGTAGGTCAGGGGCAGGACGAGCAGTACTTC. This codes for CSAVGQGQDEQYF.

The J gene is TRBJ1-2, the V gene TRBV29-1; no reliable D call. Germline V gene sequence: CDR1 SQVTM, CDR2 ANQGSEA. This CDR3 is 12 amino acids long. Trimming removed 6 bases at V and 4 bases at J, with 12 bases between. In DNA form, the CDR3 reads TGCAGCGTCCCCGGAAGGCTCTATGGCTACACCTTC. Amino acids: CSVPGRLYGYTF.

The chain is built from TRBV5-1 and TRBJ2-3; 7 bases match TRBD1. Germline values: CDR1 SGHRS, CDR2 YFSETQ. Trimming took 3 bases from V and 1 from J; bases not matched to a gene: 5. The CDR3 contains 15 residues. The CDR3 reads CASSSGQVRTDTQYF. CDR3 nucleotides: TGCGCCAGCAGCTCCGGACAGGTACGCACAGATACGCAGTATTTT.

Concerning this clone: An end of the junction does not agree with germline; a read error may underlie this. The CDR3 is CAWSVSIAGHQGTQYF. The CDR3 nucleotides read TGTGCCTGGAGTGTATCCATAGCGGGGCACCAAGGGACCCAGTACTTC. The V and J genes are TRBV30 and TRBJ2-5; TRBD2 aligns across 8 bases. The CDR3 spans 16 residues. The germline V gene encodes CDR1 GTSNPN and CDR2 SVGIG (reference sequence). The variable domain in full, with the rest retrieved from reference TRBV30 and TRBJ2-5, is SQTIHQWPATLVQPVGSPLSLECTVEGTSNPNLYWYRQAAGRGLQLLFYSVGIGQISSEVPQNLSASRPQDRQFILSSKKLLLSDSGFYLCAWSVSIAGHQGTQYFGPGTRLLVL.

The genes are TRBV21-1 and TRBJ1-3. TRBV21-1 is a documented pseudogene. This CDR3 region has 13 residues. As DNA, the CDR3 is TGTGCCAGCAATACTCAGATTGGAAACACCATATATTTT. Translated, it gives CASNTQIGNTIYF.

The rearrangement uses TRBV7-6 and TRBJ2-2, with unresolved D. V lost 0 bases and J 3 bases, leaving 2 bases between the germline ends. The CDR3 contains 13 residues. Germline CDR1 is SGHVS and CDR2 is FNYEAQ. CDR3 protein: CASSLAYTGELFF. The CDR3 region has the DNA TGTGCCAGCAGCTTAGCCTACACCGGGGAGCTGTTTTTT.

The chain joins TRBV5-1 to TRBJ2-5; a weak D match, TRBD2 (5 bases). This CDR3 comprises 15 residues. Germline lookup yields CDR1 SGHRS and CDR2 YFSETQ. Trimming left V 2 bases short and J 7 bases short, with 18 bases between. This CDR3 reads CASSFGFLALGTQYF. CDR3 nucleotide sequence: TGCGCCAGCAGCTTCGGGTTCCTAGCACTGGGGACCCAGTACTTC.

The chain joins TRBV19 to TRBJ2-1, with D perhaps matching TRBD2 (6 bases). With 6 bases removed from V and 5 bases from J, the gap between germline ends came to 23 bases. Germline loops: CDR1 LNHDA, CDR2 SQIVND (reference sequence). The CDR3 runs to 17 residues. The CDR3 DNA reads TGTGCCAGTAGAACCTCCCTTAGCGGCTTTGGGGACAATGAGCAGTTCTTC. As protein: CASRTSLSGFGDNEQFF.

The V call is TRBV7-9, the J call TRBJ1-1; 7 nucleotides agree with TRBD1. Germline assignment: CDR1 SEHNR and CDR2 FQNEAQ (reference sequence). The CDR3 covers 14 residues. V gave up 4 bases and J gave up 1 base; unmatched junction bases: 3. The CDR3 DNA reads TGTGCCAGCAGCTCGACAGGGAAGAACACTGAAGCTTTCTTT. Amino acid sequence: CASSSTGKNTEAFF.

CDR3: CAISEREHTEAFF. For the CDR3, the DNA is TGTGCCATCAGTGAAAGGGAACACACTGAAGCTTTCTTT. The chain joins TRBV10-3 to TRBJ1-1; no reliable D call. The CDR3 is 13 residues long. Germline V gene data show CDR1 as ENHRY and CDR2 as SYGVKD. Trimming stripped 3 bases from V and 3 bases from J, with 8 bases between.

The CDR3 loop reads CASSQDAGLTGNTIYF. CDR3 DNA sequence: TGTGCCAGCAGCCAAGATGCAGGGCTTACTGGAAACACCATATATTTT. The V call is TRBV14, the J call TRBJ1-3; D may be TRBD1 (5 bases). The V gene lost 0 bases and the J gene lost 2 bases, with 11 bases spanning the gap. The CDR3 runs to 16 residues. Germline loops: CDR1 SGHDN, CDR2 FVKESK.

The chain employs TRBV6-6 and TRBJ2-1; tentatively, D is TRBD1 (7 bases). V dropped 2 bases and J dropped 10 bases, with 18 bases sitting between them. The length of the CDR3 is 15 residues. The germline CDR1 and CDR2 sequences are MNHNY and SVGAGI (reference sequence). In DNA form, the CDR3 reads TGTGCCAGCAGTTACGGGAACCAGGGGGGAGGCGAGCAGTTCTTC. Translation gives CASSYGNQGGGEQFF.

The chain links TRBV7-9 to TRBJ2-2, with TRBD2 matching 9 bases. The CDR3 extends over 16 amino acids. The J segment lost 5 bases and the V segment lost 4 bases, leaving 8 bases of the junction unmatched. Per the germline V gene, CDR1 is SEHNR and CDR2 is FQNEAQ (reference sequence). Here the CDR3 DNA reads TGTGCCAGCAGCTCCCAGGGCGGGAGGGGGACCGGGGAGCTGTTTTTT. Protein: CASSSQGGRGTGELFF.